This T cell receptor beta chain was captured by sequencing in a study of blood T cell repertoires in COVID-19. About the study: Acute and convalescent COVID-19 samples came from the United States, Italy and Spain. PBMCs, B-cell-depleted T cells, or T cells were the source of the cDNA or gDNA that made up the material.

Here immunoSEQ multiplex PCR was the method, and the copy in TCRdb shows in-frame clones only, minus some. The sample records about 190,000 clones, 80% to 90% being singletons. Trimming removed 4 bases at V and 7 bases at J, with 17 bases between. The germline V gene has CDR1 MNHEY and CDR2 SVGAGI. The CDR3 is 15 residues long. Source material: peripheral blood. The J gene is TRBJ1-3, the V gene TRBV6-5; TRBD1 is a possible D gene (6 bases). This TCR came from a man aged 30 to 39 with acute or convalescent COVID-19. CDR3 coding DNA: TGTGCCAGCAGTTTATTAACAGGGCGAGTTAACACCATATATTTT. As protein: CASSLLTGRVNTIYF.